Following are 14 T cell receptor beta chains from one sample sequenced in a study of blood T cell repertoires in COVID-19. Profiled with immunoSEQ multiplex PCR; TCRdb holds only in-frame clones, not every one. The table has tens of thousands of clones, over 80% seen once. Sequencing was done on a sample of peripheral blood. The source is an elderly woman with active COVID-19.

V usage is TRBV20-1 and J usage is TRBJ2-7; D unclear. Germline V CDR1 and CDR2: DFQATT, SNEGSKA (reference sequence). This CDR3 has 9 amino acids. The germline V and J ends were trimmed by 4 bases and 6 bases, with 4 bases remaining between them. The CDR3 DNA sequence: TGCAGTGCTACTCCCGAGCAGTACTTC. It codes for CSATPEQYF.

V is TRBV6-5 and J is TRBJ1-1; TRBD1 might be the D (5 bases). Germline V gene data show CDR1 as MNHEY and CDR2 as SVGAGI. V lost 2 bases and J lost 5, with 6 bases in between. The CDR3 loop spans 12 amino acids. CDR3 loop: CASSYGGTEAFF. CDR3 in DNA: TGTGCCAGCAGTTACGGGGGGACTGAAGCTTTCTTT.

This chain links TRBV10-1 with TRBJ2-7; TRBD2 aligns across 7 bases. This CDR3 is 17 amino acids long. The germline CDR1 and CDR2 sequences are WNHNN and SYGVQD (reference sequence). The V gene end was trimmed by 2 bases and the J gene end by 0 bases; junction bases not matched to a gene: 10. The CDR3 loop reads CASSEGEGRGSSYEQYF. CDR3 DNA sequence: TGCGCCAGCAGTGAGGGGGAGGGGCGGGGGAGCTCCTACGAGCAGTACTTC.

The chain uses TRBV5-6 and TRBJ2-7; D may be TRBD2 (6 bases). V lost 4 bases, J lost 2 bases, and 13 bases lay in between. This CDR3 is 14 amino acids long. The germline gives CDR1 SGHDT, CDR2 YYEEEE. CDR3 amino acids: CASSRGVRTYEQYF. CDR3 sequence (DNA): TGTGCCAGCAGCCGCGGGGTAAGGACCTACGAGCAGTACTTC.

The rearrangement uses TRBV10-3 and TRBJ2-1, with 11 bases matching TRBD2. There are 14 residues in the CDR3. V was clipped by 5 bases and J by 6 bases; unmatched bases: 3. The V gene's germline CDR1 is ENHRY and CDR2 SYGVKD. CDR3 coding DNA: TGTGCCATCAGTATTAGCGGGAGGGGCAATGAGCAGTTCTTC. Translation gives CAISISGRGNEQFF.

V is TRBV7-9 and J is TRBJ2-3; possible D gene TRBD1, 5 bases. The CDR3 consists of 13 residues. Germline lookup yields CDR1 SEHNR and CDR2 FQNEAQ (reference sequence). With 4 bases removed from V and 7 bases from J, the gap between germline ends came to 12 bases. CDR3 loop: CASSSLQGHTQYF. The CDR3 DNA follows: TGTGCCAGCAGCTCACTTCAGGGTCATACGCAGTATTTT. The entire variable domain, with the rest obtained from reference TRBV7-9 and TRBJ2-3, is as follows: DTGVSQNPRHKITKRGQNVTFRCDPISEHNRLYWYRQTLGQGPEFLTYFQNEAQLEKSRLLSDRFSAERPKGSFSTLEIQRTEQGDSAMYLCASSSLQGHTQYFGPGTRLTVL.

This chain uses TRBV27 with TRBJ2-7; maybe TRBD2 (7 bases). V was cut by 6 bases and J by 0 bases, with 30 bases left in between. Germline-derived CDR1 and CDR2 are MNHEY and SMNVEV (reference sequence). There are 20 residues in the CDR3. The CDR3 sequence: CASSKPLMNRVGGASYEQYF. CDR3 nucleotide sequence: TGTGCCAGCAGCAAACCCTTAATGAACAGGGTGGGGGGGGCCTCCTACGAGCAGTACTTC.

This clone was recorded a few times. The rearrangement uses TRBV27 and TRBJ2-7; 12 positions agree with TRBD1. Germline lookup yields CDR1 MNHEY and CDR2 SMNVEV (reference sequence). This CDR3 has 15 residues. With 5 bases clipped from V and 2 bases from J, the junction kept 4 bases outside the gene matches. The CDR3 DNA is TGTGCCAGCAGTCCCGGGACAGGGGGCCCCTACGAGCAGTACTTC. Protein product: CASSPGTGGPYEQYF.

The chain has TRBV9 and TRBJ1-3, with TRBD1 matching over 7 bases. This CDR3 is built from 17 residues. J lost 0 bases, V lost 2 bases, and 8 bases had no gene match. CDR1 and CDR2 (germline): SGDLS, YYNGEE. CDR3 protein: CASSVYDRAISGNTIYF. CDR3 nucleotides: TGTGCCAGCAGCGTCTATGACAGGGCCATCTCTGGAAACACCATATATTTT.

This chain joins TRBV4-3 and TRBJ2-5; the match to TRBD2 covers 9 bases. With 0 bases clipped from V and 2 bases from J, the junction kept 13 bases outside the gene matches. The CDR3 length is 19 residues. Germline V lookup: CDR1 LGHNA, CDR2 YSLEER. The CDR3 loop reads CASSQDLTSGLALQETQYF. The CDR3 nucleotides read TGCGCCAGCAGCCAAGACCTTACTAGCGGGCTAGCGTTACAAGAGACCCAGTACTTC.

V and J are TRBV7-3 and TRBJ2-1; TRBD2 matches 7 bases. V lost 2 bases to trimming and J lost 8 bases; unmatched junction nucleotides: 24. The CDR3 contains 20 residues. Germline CDR1 is SGHTA and CDR2 is FQGTGA. In DNA form, the CDR3 reads TGTGCCAGCAGCTTATCCCGCGCTGGGGCGGCGGCGGGAGCTCGGGATGAGCAGTTCTTC. Translation gives CASSLSRAGAAAGARDEQFF.

This clone was picked up one time. CDR3 protein: CASSVAGGAVPNYGYTF. CDR3 DNA: TGTGCCAGCAGCGTAGCGGGTGGGGCAGTCCCTAACTATGGCTACACCTTC. The rearrangement uses TRBV9 and TRBJ1-2, with D possibly TRBD1 on 5 matching bases. Trimming took off 0 bases at V and 0 bases at J, with 15 bases between the two ends. Germline CDR1 reads SGDLS; CDR2 reads YYNGEE. The CDR3 length is 17 residues.

The V call is TRBV7-6, the J call TRBJ1-4, with 7 nucleotides matching TRBD1. From germline, CDR1 is SGHVS and CDR2 FNYEAQ. The CDR3 loop spans 15 amino acids. The V gene end was trimmed by 5 bases and the J gene end by 5 bases; junction bases not matched to a gene: 8. The CDR3, as DNA: TGTGCCAGCAGCGCTCAGACAGGGAGAAATGAAAAACTGTTTTTT. This gives the protein CASSAQTGRNEKLFF.

This clone was observed a single time. The chain carries TRBV28 and TRBJ2-5, with TRBD2 matching over 11 bases. V shed 6 bases, J shed 5 bases, and the junction held 5 bases outside the gene matches. The CDR3 extends over 14 amino acids. The germline V gene encodes CDR1 MDHEN and CDR2 SYDVKM. As DNA, the CDR3 is TGTGCCAGCAGGGTAGCGGGAGGGCGGGAGACCCAGTACTTC. Its protein product is CASRVAGGRETQYF.